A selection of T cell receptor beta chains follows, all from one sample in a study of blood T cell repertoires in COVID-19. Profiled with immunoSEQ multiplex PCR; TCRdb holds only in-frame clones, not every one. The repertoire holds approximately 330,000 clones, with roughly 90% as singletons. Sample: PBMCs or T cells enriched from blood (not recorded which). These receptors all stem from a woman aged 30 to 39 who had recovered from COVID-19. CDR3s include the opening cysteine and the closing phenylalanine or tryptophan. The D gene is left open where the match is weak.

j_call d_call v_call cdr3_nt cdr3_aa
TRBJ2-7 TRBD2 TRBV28 TGTGCCACCCGCGGGAGGCCGTGGGAGCAGTACTTC CATRGRPWEQYF
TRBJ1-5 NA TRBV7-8 TGTGCCAGCAGCTCAAAGCCCCGGGACAACTATAGCAATCAGCCCCAGCATTTT CASSSKPRDNYSNQPQHF
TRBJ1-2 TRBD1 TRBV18 TGTGCCAGCTCACCACCCGGGACAGGGACGGGTGGCTACACCTTC CASSPPGTGTGGYTF
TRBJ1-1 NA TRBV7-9 TGTGCCAGCAGCCCCGCAGGGGACACTGAAGCTTTCTTT CASSPAGDTEAFF
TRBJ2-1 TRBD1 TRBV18 TGTGCCAGCTCACCAATAGGCGGGACAGGGGGCTACAATGAGCAGTTCTTC CASSPIGGTGGYNEQFF
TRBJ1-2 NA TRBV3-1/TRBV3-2 TGTGCCAGCAGCCGCACCGGGGGGCATCAAGGCTACACCTTC CASSRTGGHQGYTF
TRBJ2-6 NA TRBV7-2 TGTGCCAGCACCCTAGTCGGCGCCCTGGCTGGGGCCAACGTCCTGACTTTC CASTLVGALAGANVLTF
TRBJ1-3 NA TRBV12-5 TGTGCTAGTGGTTTGGTACAGGGTTTTCTTGGAAACACCATATATTTT CASGLVQGFLGNTIYF
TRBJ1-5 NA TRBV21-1 TGTGCCAGCAGCAAAGTGGGAGACCCCTCGGATCAGCCCCAGCATTTT CASSKVGDPSDQPQHF
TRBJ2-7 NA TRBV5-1 TGCGCCAGCAGCTTGGGACTGAACTACGAGCAGTACTTC CASSLGLNYEQYF